The T cell receptor (beta chain) described here comes from a study of T cell repertoires in cytomegalovirus infection. Study-level results: Pooled public TCR beta family frequency picked out CMV carriers with the relevant HLA.

TCRdb re-analysed the reads in MiXCR, keeping a single row per CDR3 protein. The sample has around 240,000 distinct CDR3 sequences, 20% to 25% seen once. Deletions cut 4 bases from V and 5 bases from J, with 12 bases between. The CDR3 runs to 13 residues. The germline V gene encodes CDR1 LGHNA and CDR2 YNFKEQ. About this clonotype: Its antigen is unknown.

The sample comprised CD8+ T cells from PBMCs. This sequence originates from a human donor in good health (CMV status not recorded). Some clones in this sample may be carry-over from other donors' samples. The chain joins TRBV4-2 to TRBJ2-7; D not resolved. The CDR3 reads CASSRAFGDEQYF. In DNA, the CDR3 is TGTGCCAGCAGCCGTGCGTTTGGCGACGAGCAGTACTTC.